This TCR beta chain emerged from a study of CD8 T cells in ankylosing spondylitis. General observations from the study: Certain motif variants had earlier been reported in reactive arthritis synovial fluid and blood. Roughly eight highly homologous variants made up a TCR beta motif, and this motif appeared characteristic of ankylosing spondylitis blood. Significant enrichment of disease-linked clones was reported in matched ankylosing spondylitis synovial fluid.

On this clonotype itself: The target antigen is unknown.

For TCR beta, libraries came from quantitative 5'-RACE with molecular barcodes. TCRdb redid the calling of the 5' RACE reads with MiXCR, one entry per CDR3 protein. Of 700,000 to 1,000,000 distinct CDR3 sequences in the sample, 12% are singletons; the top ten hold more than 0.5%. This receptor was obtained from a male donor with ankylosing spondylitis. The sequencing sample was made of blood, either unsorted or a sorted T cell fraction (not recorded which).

In nucleotides, the CDR3 is TGTGCCAGCAGAAGGATTACCCACTATGGCTACACCTTC. Translating it yields CASRRITHYGYTF. This chain joins TRBV9 and TRBJ1-2; D is uncertain. V gave up 5 bases and J gave up 3 bases, with 11 bases separating them. Germline V CDR1 and CDR2: SGDLS, YYNGEE. The length of the CDR3 is 13 residues. Looking up the rest from reference TRBV9 and TRBJ1-2 gives the full variable domain: DSGVTQTPKHLITATGQRVTLRCSPRSGDLSVYWYQQSLDQGLQFLIQYYNGEERAKGNILERFSAQQFPDLHSELNLSSLELGDSALYFCASRRITHYGYTFGSGTRLTVV.